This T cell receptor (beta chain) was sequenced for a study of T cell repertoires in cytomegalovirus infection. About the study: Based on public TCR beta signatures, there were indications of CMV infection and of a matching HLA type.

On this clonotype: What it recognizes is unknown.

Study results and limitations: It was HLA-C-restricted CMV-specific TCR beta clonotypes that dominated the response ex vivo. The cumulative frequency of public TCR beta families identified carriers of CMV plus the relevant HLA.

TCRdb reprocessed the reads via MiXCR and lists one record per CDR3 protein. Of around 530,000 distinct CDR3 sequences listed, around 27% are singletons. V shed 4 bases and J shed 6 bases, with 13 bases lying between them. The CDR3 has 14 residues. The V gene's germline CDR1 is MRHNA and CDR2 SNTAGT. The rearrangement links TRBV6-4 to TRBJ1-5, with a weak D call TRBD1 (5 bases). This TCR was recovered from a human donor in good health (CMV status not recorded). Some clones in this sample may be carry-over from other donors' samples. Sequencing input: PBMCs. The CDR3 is CASSVDEGVQPQHF. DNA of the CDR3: TGTGCCAGCAGTGTCGATGAAGGGGTTCAGCCCCAGCATTTT.